This TCR beta chain was retrieved from a study of blood T cell repertoires in COVID-19. Study-level information: Acute and convalescent COVID-19 specimens originated in the United States, Italy and Spain.

Original analysis: Amplification with reference gene primers provided the estimates of nucleated cell counts. The method was immunoSEQ multiplex PCR; TCRdb's version includes in-frame clones alone and lacks a portion of them. V and J calls and clone size are copied from that table; D and trimming were computed from the DNA. The sample includes some 300,000 clones, about 91% of them seen just once. This clone has only a few counts. The source material was peripheral blood. This clonotype was obtained from a woman under 40 who had recovered from COVID-19.

CDR3 in DNA: TGTGCCAGCAGCTACACAGGGACTAACTATGGCTACACCTTC. Amino acid sequence: CASSYTGTNYGYTF. The V and J genes are TRBV3-1 (or the pseudogene TRBV3-2) and TRBJ1-2, with TRBD1 as a possible D gene (6 bases). This CDR3 is built from 14 residues. Germline lookup yields CDR1 LGHDT and CDR2 YNNKEL (reference sequence). V shed 5 bases and J shed 0 bases, with 10 bases lying between them.